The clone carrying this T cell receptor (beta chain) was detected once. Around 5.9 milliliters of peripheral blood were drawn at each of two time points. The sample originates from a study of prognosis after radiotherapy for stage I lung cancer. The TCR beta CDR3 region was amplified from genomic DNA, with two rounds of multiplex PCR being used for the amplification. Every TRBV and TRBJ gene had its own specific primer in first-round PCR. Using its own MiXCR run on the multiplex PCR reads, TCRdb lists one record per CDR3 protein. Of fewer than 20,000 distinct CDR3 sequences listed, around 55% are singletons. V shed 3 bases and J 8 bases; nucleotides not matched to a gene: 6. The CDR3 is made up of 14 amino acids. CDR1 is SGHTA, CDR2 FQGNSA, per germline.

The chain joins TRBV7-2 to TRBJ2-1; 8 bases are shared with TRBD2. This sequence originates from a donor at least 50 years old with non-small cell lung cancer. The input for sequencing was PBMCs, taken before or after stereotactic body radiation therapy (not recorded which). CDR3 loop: CASSFNSGGYEQFF. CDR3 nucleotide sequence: TGTGCCAGCAGCTTCAACTCGGGGGGGTATGAGCAGTTCTTC.